One sample yielded the 8 T cell receptor beta chains listed below, sequenced in a study of CD8+ T cells in alopecia areata. RNA extraction and reverse transcription yielded cDNA as sequencing template. Libraries were prepared by immunoSEQ multiplex PCR; TCRdb keeps only in-frame clonotypes and omits some of them. The table shows 140,000 to 150,000 clones, with 51% occurring only once. Sequenced material: CD4+ T cells sorted from blood, taken at week 0. All receptors derive from a human donor with alopecia areata.

This clone appeared a few times. The gene calls are TRBV5-4 and TRBJ1-5; unclear D gene. The V end lost 4 bases, the J end lost 5 bases, and 10 bases lay between the germline ends. From germline, CDR1 is SGHNT and CDR2 YYREEE (reference sequence). The CDR3 runs 13 residues. The CDR3 nucleotides are TGTGCCAGCAGCCTCGAAATAGATCAGCCCCAGCATTTT. This encodes CASSLEIDQPQHF.

Turning to this clone: The sample carries other DNA sequences with the same CDR3. V is TRBV7-2 and J is TRBJ2-5; D is uncertain. The germline V and J ends were trimmed by 2 bases and 4 bases, with 5 bases remaining between them. This CDR3 is built from 12 residues. Per the germline V gene, CDR1 is SGHTA and CDR2 is FQGNSA. The CDR3 nucleotides read TGTGCCAGCAGCTTACTCTTAGAGACCCAGTACTTC. This codes for CASSLLLETQYF.

This sequence joins TRBV19 and TRBJ2-5; the D call may be TRBD1 or TRBD2 (5 bases each). Per germline, CDR1 LNHDA and CDR2 SQIVND (reference sequence). Trimming stripped 11 bases from V and 5 bases from J, with 15 bases between. The CDR3 is 12 amino acids. The CDR3 nucleotides read TGTGCCCCCTTTGGGACGGCCGAGACCCAGTACTTC. This gives the protein CAPFGTAETQYF.

The chain carries TRBV5-1 and TRBJ2-1; D remains ambiguous. CDR3 length equals 11 residues. Germline V gives CDR1 SGHRS, CDR2 YFSETQ. V lost 0 bases and J 13 bases, leaving 8 bases between the germline ends. The CDR3 spells CASSLEARQFF. The CDR3 DNA sequence: TGCGCCAGCAGCTTGGAGGCTAGACAGTTCTTC.

This chain's CDR3 is CSVEGAWNEQFF. The CDR3 DNA reads TGCAGCGTTGAGGGGGCCTGGAATGAGCAGTTCTTC. The chain joins TRBV29-1 to TRBJ2-1, with D possibly TRBD1 on 6 matching bases. This CDR3 has 12 amino acids. The V gene's germline CDR1 is SQVTM and CDR2 ANQGSEA. Trimming removed 3 bases at V and 7 bases at J, with 10 bases between.

CDR3 sequence (DNA): TGTGCCTGGCGCCGAGTACGGGTGGTGAACACTGAAGCTTTCTTT. Translating gives CAWRRVRVVNTEAFF. The chain employs TRBV30 and TRBJ1-1; no reliable D call. CDR1 and CDR2 (germline): GTSNPN, SVGIG (reference sequence). The V end was cut by 5 bases, the J end by 0 bases, with 16 bases between. The CDR3 is 15 amino acids.

The chain employs TRBV15 and TRBJ1-2, with D perhaps TRBD1 (6 bases). V lost 2 bases and J lost 5, with 15 bases in between. The germline V gene encodes CDR1 LNHNV and CDR2 YYDKDF (reference sequence). The CDR3 loop spans 15 amino acids. The CDR3 coding sequence is TGTGCCACCAGCAGAACCAGGGGAGCGGCGTATGGCTACACCTTC. Translated, it gives CATSRTRGAAYGYTF.

This clone has just a few counts. The J gene is TRBJ2-7, the V gene TRBV29-1; D perhaps matches TRBD1 (6 bases). V lost 0 bases and J 5 bases, leaving 11 bases between the germline ends. The CDR3 sequence is 13 residues long. Germline V CDR1 and CDR2: SQVTM, ANQGSEA. The CDR3 DNA reads as TGCAGCGTTGAAGAGGCAGGGGCCCACGAGCAGTACTTC. Amino acids: CSVEEAGAHEQYF.